This TCR beta chain was retrieved from a study of CD4+ T cells in melanoma. Whole-study results and caveats: A reported correlation linked neoantigen-specific CD4+ T cells to CD8+, macrophage and B cell function. Reportedly, melanoma neoantigen-specific CD4+ T cells showed varied differentiation states.

This CDR3 has 13 residues. V dropped 1 base and J dropped 1 base, with 4 bases sitting between them. Germline assignment: CDR1 MNHEY and CDR2 SVGAGI. Clones were read by immunoSEQ multiplex PCR, and TCRdb kept only the in-frame ones, dropping some. The data hold roughly 12,000 clones, with roughly two thirds observed a single time. The sample holds one count of this clone. Its matching antigen is unknown. Sequences were obtained from cells from a culture (not recorded whether cultured in vitro). This TCR derives from a human donor with melanoma. The chain has TRBV6-5 and TRBJ2-5; no clear D gene. The CDR3 region is CASSYFPQETQYF. CDR3 coding DNA: TGTGCCAGCAGTTACTTCCCCCAAGAGACCCAGTACTTC.